This passage covers 3 T cell receptor beta chains from one sample sequenced in a study of T-cell memory formation after mild COVID-19. MiXCR was run by TCRdb on the 5' RACE reads, yielding one entry per CDR3 protein. Here the sample spans fewer than 50,000 distinct CDR3 sequences, about 7.3% being singletons. Sequencing was carried out using PBMCs or a T cell subset sorted from them (not recorded which). Every receptor here comes from a man between 18 and 29 years old who had mild COVID-19 (a few samples of this study predate the infection). Cell type and time point are not known.

This clonotype has only a few counts. V gene TRBV30 combines with J gene TRBJ1-4; D not resolved. This CDR3 is built from 13 residues. CDR1 is GTSNPN and CDR2 is SVGIG in the germline V gene (reference sequence). Trimming pared 2 bases from V and 7 bases from J, leaving 11 bases between. CDR3 amino acids: CAWSQKGGEKLFF. The CDR3 region has the DNA TGTGCCTGGAGTCAAAAAGGAGGTGAAAAACTGTTTTTT.

The chain links TRBV7-9 to TRBJ1-2; D gene uncertain. CDR3 length: 10 residues. The V gene's germline CDR1 is SEHNR and CDR2 FQNEAQ (reference sequence). V lost 3 bases and J 6 bases, leaving 2 bases between the germline ends. Here the CDR3 DNA reads TGTGCCAGCAGCTTTAATGGCTACACCTTC. It yields the protein CASSFNGYTF. Looking up the rest from reference TRBV7-9 and TRBJ1-2 gives the full variable domain: DTGVSQNPRHKITKRGQNVTFRCDPISEHNRLYWYRQTLGQGPEFLTYFQNEAQLEKSRLLSDRFSAERPKGSFSTLEIQRTEQGDSAMYLCASSFNGYTFGSGTRLTVV.

This clonotype was seen a handful of times. The chain links TRBV18 to TRBJ1-1; D gene ambiguous. Germline-derived CDR1 and CDR2 are KGHSH and LQKENI. The CDR3 totals 10 residues. With 4 bases removed from V and 5 bases from J, the gap between germline ends came to 2 bases. The CDR3 sequence: CASSQTEAFF. In nucleotides, the CDR3 is TGTGCCAGCTCACAAACTGAAGCTTTCTTT.